These T cell receptor beta chains were read from a single sample in a study of blood T cell repertoires in COVID-19. Profiling relied on immunoSEQ multiplex PCR, and the TCRdb table lists in-frame clones only, not all of them. In the table there are 140,000 or so clones, 65% to 80% of which are singletons. Sequences were obtained from peripheral blood. All receptors come from a middle-aged man with acute or convalescent COVID-19. Each CDR3 is given with its conserved first and last residue. A D gene is named only where the DNA matches it firmly. Not all rows give a size; the values are once, few, many and, for expanded clones, a class.

J gene: TRBJ1-3
D gene: NA
clone size: NA
V gene: TRBV14
CDR3 protein: CASSPLLGGFEGNTIYF
CDR3 DNA: TGTGCCAGCAGCCCGCTCCTAGGAGGATTTGAAGGAAACACCATATATTTT

J gene: TRBJ2-1
D gene: NA
clone size: NA
V gene: TRBV7-3
CDR3 protein: CASSPSGEDEQFF
CDR3 DNA: TGTGCCAGCAGCCCCTCGGGGGAGGATGAGCAGTTCTTC

J gene: TRBJ2-3
D gene: TRBD2
clone size: once
V gene: TRBV2
CDR3 protein: CASIQRGGTDTQYF
CDR3 DNA: TGTGCCAGCATCCAGCGGGGGGGCACAGATACGCAGTATTTT

J gene: TRBJ2-6
D gene: NA
clone size: NA
V gene: TRBV28
CDR3 protein: CASEGNSGANVLTF
CDR3 DNA: TGTGCCAGCGAGGGAAACTCTGGGGCCAACGTCCTGACTTTC

J gene: TRBJ2-1
D gene: NA
clone size: NA
V gene: TRBV5-8
CDR3 protein: CASSPGSTSYNEQFF
CDR3 DNA: TGTGCCAGCAGCCCGGGGTCCACCTCCTACAATGAGCAGTTCTTC

J gene: TRBJ2-5
D gene: TRBD2
clone size: many
V gene: TRBV5-4
CDR3 protein: CASSPGVAGGPGETQYF
CDR3 DNA: TGTGCCAGCAGCCCCGGGGTAGCGGGGGGGCCTGGCGAGACCCAGTACTTC

J gene: TRBJ2-1
D gene: NA
clone size: few
V gene: TRBV2
CDR3 protein: CASSEVKGVAEQFF
CDR3 DNA: TGTGCCAGCAGTGAAGTAAAGGGAGTGGCTGAGCAGTTCTTC

J gene: TRBJ1-4
D gene: NA
clone size: NA
V gene: TRBV2
CDR3 protein: CASSELTEYEKLFF
CDR3 DNA: TGTGCCAGCAGTGAATTGACAGAATACGAAAAACTGTTTTTT

J gene: TRBJ2-2
D gene: TRBD2
clone size: NA
V gene: TRBV4-2
CDR3 protein: CASSQQSSGGFTGELFF
CDR3 DNA: TGTGCCAGCAGCCAACAGTCTAGCGGGGGGTTCACCGGGGAGCTGTTTTTT

J gene: TRBJ2-3
D gene: TRBD2
clone size: NA
V gene: TRBV18
CDR3 protein: CASSPPTGLAGGDTQYF
CDR3 DNA: TGTGCCAGCTCACCACCGACGGGACTAGCGGGGGGGGATACGCAGTATTTT

J gene: TRBJ2-5
D gene: NA
clone size: NA
V gene: TRBV2
CDR3 protein: CASSDRVSGETQYF
CDR3 DNA: TGTGCCAGCAGTGACAGGGTGTCGGGCGAGACCCAGTACTTC

J gene: TRBJ2-5
D gene: NA
clone size: NA
V gene: TRBV2
CDR3 protein: CASSRGTLQETQYF
CDR3 DNA: TGTGCCAGCAGTAGGGGGACATTGCAAGAGACCCAGTACTTC

J gene: TRBJ1-4
D gene: TRBD1
clone size: NA
V gene: TRBV4-2
CDR3 protein: CASSPDREGEKLFF
CDR3 DNA: TGTGCCAGCAGCCCAGACAGGGAAGGAGAAAAACTGTTTTTT

J gene: TRBJ2-4
D gene: TRBD1
clone size: NA
V gene: TRBV6-5
CDR3 protein: CASWGRDRVGNIQYF
CDR3 DNA: TGTGCCAGCTGGGGACGGGACAGGGTAGGAAACATTCAGTACTTC

J gene: TRBJ1-2
D gene: TRBD1
clone size: NA
V gene: TRBV19
CDR3 protein: CASTPGQALDYGYTF
CDR3 DNA: TGTGCCAGTACCCCGGGACAGGCCCTAGACTATGGCTACACCTTC

J gene: TRBJ1-1
D gene: NA
clone size: NA
V gene: TRBV2
CDR3 protein: CASSQLNTEAFF
CDR3 DNA: TGTGCCAGCAGCCAATTGAACACTGAAGCTTTCTTT

J gene: TRBJ2-7
D gene: TRBD1
clone size: NA
V gene: TRBV7-3
CDR3 protein: CASSSDRNSYEQYF
CDR3 DNA: TGTGCCAGCAGCTCGGACAGGAACTCCTACGAGCAGTACTTC

J gene: TRBJ1-1
D gene: NA
clone size: once
V gene: TRBV3-1/TRBV3-2
CDR3 protein: CASRGGGEAEAFF
CDR3 DNA: TGTGCCAGCAGGGGCGGGGGCGAGGCTGAAGCTTTCTTT

J gene: TRBJ2-6
D gene: TRBD1
clone size: NA
V gene: TRBV7-8
CDR3 protein: CASSSRTGVELGANVLTF
CDR3 DNA: TGTGCCAGCAGCTCCAGGACAGGGGTCGAACTTGGGGCCAACGTCCTGACTTTC

J gene: TRBJ2-1
D gene: TRBD1
clone size: many
V gene: TRBV6-1
CDR3 protein: CASSEIWGQGVYEQFF
CDR3 DNA: TGTGCCAGCAGTGAAATCTGGGGACAGGGGGTTTACGAGCAGTTCTTC

J gene: TRBJ1-1
D gene: NA
clone size: few
V gene: TRBV5-1
CDR3 protein: CASSFRVGNTEAFF
CDR3 DNA: TGCGCCAGCAGCTTCAGGGTGGGGAACACTGAAGCTTTCTTT

J gene: TRBJ1-5
D gene: NA
clone size: NA
V gene: TRBV30
CDR3 protein: CAWSVQGQPQHF
CDR3 DNA: TGTGCCTGGAGTGTACAGGGTCAGCCCCAGCATTTT

J gene: TRBJ1-2
D gene: NA
clone size: NA
V gene: TRBV7-9
CDR3 protein: CASSLEAALYGYTF
CDR3 DNA: TGTGCCAGCAGCTTAGAGGCGGCCCTCTATGGCTACACCTTC

J gene: TRBJ1-6
D gene: TRBD1
clone size: NA
V gene: TRBV11-2
CDR3 protein: CASSLVQGSISPLHF
CDR3 DNA: TGTGCCAGCAGCTTAGTACAGGGGAGTATATCACCCCTCCACTTT

J gene: TRBJ2-3
D gene: NA
clone size: NA
V gene: TRBV6-5
CDR3 protein: CASSYPGEGTDTQYF
CDR3 DNA: TGTGCCAGCAGTTACCCCGGGGAGGGCACAGATACGCAGTATTTT

J gene: TRBJ1-2
D gene: NA
clone size: NA
V gene: TRBV6-6
CDR3 protein: CASSSQGEGGYTF
CDR3 DNA: TGTGCCAGCAGTTCACAGGGAGAAGGTGGCTACACCTTC

J gene: TRBJ2-3
D gene: TRBD1
clone size: NA
V gene: TRBV5-1
CDR3 protein: CASSITGTGATDTQYF
CDR3 DNA: TGCGCCAGCAGCATTACCGGGACAGGGGCCACAGATACGCAGTATTTT

J gene: TRBJ2-5
D gene: NA
clone size: NA
V gene: TRBV5-1
CDR3 protein: CASSLTVQETQYF
CDR3 DNA: TGCGCCAGCAGCTTGACTGTCCAAGAGACCCAGTACTTC

J gene: TRBJ1-3
D gene: TRBD1
clone size: NA
V gene: TRBV5-1
CDR3 protein: CASQRTGEPGNTIYF
CDR3 DNA: TGCGCCAGCCAACGGACAGGGGAACCTGGAAACACCATATATTTT

J gene: TRBJ1-5
D gene: NA
clone size: NA
V gene: TRBV6-5
CDR3 protein: CASRAAGPPGAQHF
CDR3 DNA: TGTGCCAGCAGAGCTGCAGGTCCCCCCGGGGCCCAGCATTTT

J gene: TRBJ1-1
D gene: NA
clone size: NA
V gene: TRBV7-9
CDR3 protein: CASVPVTGKMNTEAFF
CDR3 DNA: TGTGCCAGCGTACCGGTGACGGGGAAGATGAACACTGAAGCTTTCTTT

J gene: TRBJ1-2
D gene: NA
clone size: once
V gene: TRBV6-1
CDR3 protein: CASSDFGTNYGYTF
CDR3 DNA: TGTGCCAGCAGTGATTTCGGGACAAACTATGGCTACACCTTC

J gene: TRBJ1-2
D gene: TRBD1
clone size: NA
V gene: TRBV3-1/TRBV3-2
CDR3 protein: CASSQQGAGGYTF
CDR3 DNA: TGTGCCAGCAGCCAACAGGGGGCCGGTGGCTACACCTTC

J gene: TRBJ2-7
D gene: NA
clone size: NA
V gene: TRBV7-9
CDR3 protein: CASSRQEGPYEQYF
CDR3 DNA: TGTGCCAGCAGCCGTCAGGAAGGTCCTTACGAGCAGTACTTC

J gene: TRBJ2-1
D gene: TRBD2
clone size: NA
V gene: TRBV4-1
CDR3 protein: CASSQDPSGGISYNEQFF
CDR3 DNA: TGCGCCAGCAGCCAAGACCCTAGCGGGGGGATCTCCTACAATGAGCAGTTCTTC

J gene: TRBJ2-3
D gene: TRBD2
clone size: once
V gene: TRBV3-1/TRBV3-2
CDR3 protein: CASSFGAGGLLYF
CDR3 DNA: TGTGCCAGCAGTTTTGGAGCGGGGGGGCTCCTGTATTTT

J gene: TRBJ2-6
D gene: NA
clone size: NA
V gene: TRBV7-9
CDR3 protein: CASSPPDSYSGANVLTF
CDR3 DNA: TGTGCCAGCAGCCCTCCGGACAGTTACTCTGGGGCCAACGTCCTGACTTTC

J gene: TRBJ1-4
D gene: NA
clone size: NA
V gene: TRBV4-1
CDR3 protein: CASSQGFMGLRAIATNEKLFF
CDR3 DNA: TGCGCCAGCAGCCAAGGGTTCATGGGTTTGAGGGCTATAGCAACTAATGAAAAACTGTTTTTT

J gene: TRBJ1-1
D gene: NA
clone size: NA
V gene: TRBV12-3/TRBV12-4
CDR3 protein: CASSQRGTTEAFF
CDR3 DNA: TGTGCCAGCAGCCAAAGGGGGACCACTGAAGCTTTCTTT

J gene: TRBJ1-1
D gene: NA
clone size: NA
V gene: TRBV3-1/TRBV3-2
CDR3 protein: CASSQEGRRGAFF
CDR3 DNA: TGTGCCAGCAGCCAAGAAGGCCGGAGGGGAGCTTTCTTT

J gene: TRBJ1-2
D gene: NA
clone size: once
V gene: TRBV7-9
CDR3 protein: CASSQRWAAGDADNYGYTF
CDR3 DNA: TGTGCCAGCAGCCAACGGTGGGCGGCGGGTGATGCTGATAACTATGGCTACACCTTC

J gene: TRBJ1-2
D gene: NA
clone size: NA
V gene: TRBV19
CDR3 protein: CASSTTYYGYTF
CDR3 DNA: TGTGCCAGTAGTACTACTTACTATGGCTACACCTTC

J gene: TRBJ1-2
D gene: TRBD1
clone size: NA
V gene: TRBV30
CDR3 protein: CAWSAQGGRGYTF
CDR3 DNA: TGTGCCTGGAGTGCTCAAGGGGGCCGGGGCTACACCTTC

J gene: TRBJ2-3
D gene: NA
clone size: NA
V gene: TRBV19
CDR3 protein: CASSLVASLSTDTQYF
CDR3 DNA: TGTGCCAGTAGTCTAGTGGCTAGCCTTTCCACAGATACGCAGTATTTT

J gene: TRBJ1-2
D gene: NA
clone size: NA
V gene: TRBV18
CDR3 protein: CASSPEGAGSGYTF
CDR3 DNA: TGTGCCAGCTCACCCGAGGGCGCAGGAAGCGGCTACACCTTC

J gene: TRBJ2-3
D gene: TRBD1
clone size: NA
V gene: TRBV7-9
CDR3 protein: CASSLTGADTQYF
CDR3 DNA: TGTGCCAGCAGCTTGACAGGGGCCGATACGCAGTATTTT

J gene: TRBJ2-1
D gene: NA
clone size: NA
V gene: TRBV7-6
CDR3 protein: CASSIRTGFNEQFF
CDR3 DNA: TGTGCCAGCAGCATCCGAACAGGGTTCAATGAGCAGTTCTTC

J gene: TRBJ2-3
D gene: TRBD1
clone size: once
V gene: TRBV10-2
CDR3 protein: CASSDPGQVTDTQYF
CDR3 DNA: TGCGCCAGCAGTGATCCGGGACAGGTCACAGATACGCAGTATTTT

J gene: TRBJ2-7
D gene: NA
clone size: NA
V gene: TRBV11-2
CDR3 protein: CASSFGGAYEQYF
CDR3 DNA: TGTGCCAGCAGCTTCGGCGGAGCCTACGAGCAGTACTTC

J gene: TRBJ1-2
D gene: TRBD1
clone size: NA
V gene: TRBV7-2
CDR3 protein: CASSLAGQAPNYGYTF
CDR3 DNA: TGTGCCAGCAGCTTAGCCGGACAGGCCCCTAACTATGGCTACACCTTC